Below are 20 T cell receptor beta chains sequenced from a single sample in a study of shared clonotypes between healthy human individuals. Only CD45RO-negative cells positively selected for CCR7 counted as naive CD8 cells, so terminally differentiated effector memory CD45RA+ cells were excluded. The assay was immunoSEQ multiplex PCR, and TCRdb's table has in-frame clones only and misses some. Counted here are hundreds of thousands of clones, roughly 96% occurring once; the ten biggest clones make up over 0.095%. The sample taken for sequencing was naive CD8+ T cells sorted from blood. All receptors derive from a woman under 40 in good health.

With regard to this clone: Its ends do not fully match the called genes, so a read error is possible. This rearrangement joins TRBV7-2 to TRBJ2-2; D perhaps matches TRBD2 (6 bases). The CDR3 sequence is 14 residues long. Germline V gene data show CDR1 as SGHTA and CDR2 as FQGNSA. The chain's CDR3 is CASSLAGGPGELSF. In nucleotides, the CDR3 is TGTGCCAGCAGCTTAGCGGGAGGCCCCGGGGAGCTGTCTTTT.

The V call is TRBV28, the J call TRBJ2-7; D remains unclear. V lost 6 bases, J lost 9 bases, and 15 bases lay in between. Germline values: CDR1 MDHEN, CDR2 SYDVKM. CDR3 size: 12 residues. In nucleotides, the CDR3 is TGTGCCAGCAGCCCCGACCTCCTTGGGCAGTACTTC. It is translated as CASSPDLLGQYF.

This chain uses TRBV5-1 with TRBJ2-1, with TRBD2 matching 11 bases. Trimming cost V 1 base and J 3 bases; bases outside gene matches: 9. Germline CDR1 reads SGHRS; CDR2 reads YFSETQ. The CDR3 extends over 18 amino acids. The CDR3 DNA reads TGCGCCAGCAGCTTGTGGCCCCGGACTAGCGGGTTCTACAATGAGCAGTTCTTC. Its translation: CASSLWPRTSGFYNEQFF.

This chain uses TRBV9 with TRBJ2-1; maybe TRBD2 (6 bases). This CDR3 has 14 amino acids. Germline V gene sequence: CDR1 SGDLS, CDR2 YYNGEE. Trimming removed 4 bases from V and 9 bases from J, with 17 bases in between. This CDR3 is CASSPEGRPGEQFF. CDR3 sequence (DNA): TGTGCCAGCAGCCCGGAGGGCCGGCCGGGTGAGCAGTTCTTC.

The chain's CDR3 is CASSGTLGEQYF. The CDR3 DNA follows: TGTGCCAGCTCGGGCACCCTCGGGGAGCAGTACTTC. This chain connects TRBV6-1 to TRBJ2-7; D gene ambiguous. CDR3 length: 12 residues. Between the trimmed V and J ends, which lost 8 bases and 7 bases, there was a span of 15 bases. Germline loops: CDR1 MNHNS, CDR2 SASEGT.

The chain recombines TRBV5-4 with TRBJ2-3, with 9 nucleotides matching TRBD2. Germline CDR1 reads SGHNT; CDR2 reads YYREEE (reference sequence). Trimming took 4 bases from V and 4 from J; bases not matched to a gene: 10. This CDR3 is 16 amino acids long. DNA for the CDR3: TGTGCCAGCAGCCCGGTTAGCGGGAGAGGGGCAGATACGCAGTATTTT. This gives the protein CASSPVSGRGADTQYF.

The chain uses TRBV13 and TRBJ2-1; 8 positions match TRBD2. This CDR3 is built from 14 residues. The V gene's germline CDR1 is PRHDT and CDR2 FYEKMQ (reference sequence). The junction had 7 bases not matched to a gene; V was cut back by 5 bases and J by 7 bases. CDR3 nucleotides: TGTGCCAGCAGCCCTAGCGGGTGGGGGAATGAGCAGTTCTTC. Its translation is CASSPSGWGNEQFF.

The V call is TRBV19, the J call TRBJ2-7, with D maybe TRBD2 (5 bases). Germline lookup yields CDR1 LNHDA and CDR2 SQIVND (reference sequence). The length of the CDR3 is 13 residues. Trimming left V 1 base short and J 5 bases short, with 9 bases between. The CDR3 DNA reads as TGTGCCAGTAGTATAGGTGGACTGGACGAGCAGTACTTC. This translates into CASSIGGLDEQYF.

This rearrangement joins TRBV7-9 to TRBJ2-5; D might be TRBD2 (5 bases). V gave up 6 bases and J gave up 11 bases, with 16 bases separating them. This CDR3 spans 12 amino acids. CDR1 is SEHNR, CDR2 FQNEAQ, per germline (reference sequence). The CDR3 spells CASSILQEEQYF. CDR3 sequence (DNA): TGTGCCAGCAGTATACTCCAGGAGGAGCAGTACTTC.

Remarks on this clone: This same CDR3 is encoded by further DNA sequences in the sample. The gene calls are TRBV5-1 and TRBJ2-7; 10 positions agree with TRBD2. Germline V gene lookup returns CDR1 SGHRS and CDR2 YFSETQ. There are 14 residues in the CDR3. Germline trimming cut 2 bases from V and 2 bases from J; bases unmatched to any gene: 1. The CDR3 sequence is CASSLSGRAYEQYF. As DNA, the CDR3 is TGCGCCAGCAGCTTAAGCGGGAGGGCCTACGAGCAGTACTTC.

This clone was observed once. J is TRBJ2-7 and V is TRBV21-1; the table's D call, TRBD1, was not checked against the DNA. TRBV21-1 is recorded as a pseudogene. CDR3 length: 16 residues. The CDR3 spells CASTRGQGSFAYEQYF. In nucleotides, the CDR3 is TGTGCCAGCACCAGGGGACAGGGATCGTTCGCCTACGAGCAGTACTTC.

Note on this clone: The sample carries other DNA sequences with the same CDR3. The chain joins TRBV19 to TRBJ2-2; no definite D call. The CDR3 covers 14 residues. In germline, CDR1 is LNHDA, CDR2 SQIVND (reference sequence). Trimming removed 2 bases from V and 1 base from J, with 5 bases in between. The CDR3 DNA follows: TGTGCCAGTAGTATATGGGGGAACACCGGGGAGCTGTTTTTT. It is translated as CASSIWGNTGELFF.

This sequence joins TRBV7-9 and TRBJ2-3; 16 bases are shared with TRBD2. The CDR3 runs to 18 residues. Germline V gene data show CDR1 as SEHNR and CDR2 as FQNEAQ (reference sequence). J was trimmed by 5 bases and V by 1 base; bases with no gene match: 6. In DNA form, the CDR3 reads TGTGCCAGCAGCTTAGGGGGGACTAGCGGGAGGGCCAGAGATACGCAGTATTTT. Residues: CASSLGGTSGRARDTQYF.

This clone was seen only once. V gene TRBV28 combines with J gene TRBJ1-2; weak D call: TRBD1 (5 bases). V was cut by 3 bases and J by 7 bases, with 12 bases left in between. The CDR3 totals 13 residues. CDR1 MDHEN and CDR2 SYDVKM come from the germline V gene. CDR3 residues: CASSFGGKFGYTF. CDR3 nucleotide sequence: TGTGCCAGCAGTTTTGGGGGAAAGTTTGGCTACACCTTC.

The table lists this clone with a few counts. This chain joins TRBV28 and TRBJ1-2; D ambiguous. V lost 8 bases and J lost 1, with 11 bases in between. Germline CDR1 is MDHEN and CDR2 is SYDVKM. This CDR3 is built from 13 residues. The CDR3 region has the DNA TGTGCCAGCGGTATTACCCTTAACTATGGCTACACCTTC. It is translated as CASGITLNYGYTF.

The V and J genes are TRBV14 and TRBJ1-1; D not resolved. CDR1 and CDR2 from the germline V gene are SGHDN and FVKESK. V was trimmed by 2 bases and J by 2 bases, leaving 9 bases between them. This CDR3 has 14 amino acids. CDR3 residues: CASSQYVFNTEAFF. CDR3 DNA: TGTGCCAGCAGCCAATATGTGTTTAACACTGAAGCTTTCTTT.

The chain joins TRBV12-2 to TRBJ1-4. TRBV12-2 is tagged as a pseudogene. The CDR3 sequence is 13 residues long. In DNA, the CDR3 is TGTGCAAGTCGCCCTGGACGGAATGAAAAACTGTTTTTT. This gives the protein CASRPGRNEKLFF.

This clone was found once. The rearrangement uses TRBV11-3 and TRBJ1-1, with D unclear. CDR3 length equals 13 residues. V lost 5 bases, J lost 1 base, and 8 bases lay in between. Germline assignment: CDR1 SGHNT and CDR2 YENEEA. The CDR3: CASSPTPNTEAFF. The CDR3 bases are TGTGCCAGCAGCCCGACCCCGAACACTGAAGCTTTCTTT.

The J gene is TRBJ2-5, the V gene TRBV4-1, with D possibly being TRBD1 (7 bases). The J call is uncertain, as TRBJ2-7 better fits the DNA end. This CDR3 is 15 amino acids long. Germline loops: CDR1 MGHRA, CDR2 YSYEKL. CDR3 nucleotide sequence: TGCGCCAGCAGCCACGGACAGGAGGGCACCTACGAGCAGTACTTC. Residues: CASSHGQEGTYEQYF.

The chain combines TRBV11-3 with TRBJ2-1, with 10 bases that match TRBD2. CDR1 is SGHNT and CDR2 is YENEEA in the germline V gene. This CDR3 is 13 amino acids long. The V and J ends lost 3 bases and 9 bases, in that order; junction bases with no gene match: 2. The CDR3, as DNA: TGTGCCAGCAGCTTCCTAGCGGGAGCTGAGCAGTTCTTC. This codes for CASSFLAGAEQFF.